This T cell receptor (beta chain) was sequenced in a study of cytotoxic CD8 clonotypes in ibrutinib-treated CLL. About the research overall: Response material was collected after a median about 11 months of treatment, range 6 to 36. Study-wide points: Private clonotypes, not public ones, expanded at ibrutinib response. Circulating CD8+ T-cell counts were tracked by baseline clonality, which exceeded that of age-matched healthy donors.

Turning to this clone: Its antigen is still unknown. The identical CDR3 is also encoded by other nucleotide sequences in the sample.

Sequencing was performed with immunoSEQ multiplex PCR; in TCRdb, only in-frame clones are kept and a portion is missing. The sample has under 200,000 clones; 81% are singletons. The sequence came from a human donor with chronic lymphocytic leukemia. Material: PBMCs, obtained after 12 months of ibrutinib treatment.

This CDR3 is CASSLRYNEQFF. CDR3 in DNA: TGTGCCAGCAGCTTGAGGTACAATGAGCAGTTCTTC. The V and J genes are TRBV5-6 and TRBJ2-1; no clear D. Trimming took 1 base from V and 4 from J, leaving 3 bases between them. Germline lookup yields CDR1 SGHDT and CDR2 YYEEEE. The CDR3 totals 12 residues.